What follows are 21 T cell receptor beta chains derived from one specimen sequenced in a study of shared clonotypes between healthy human individuals. Data came from immunoSEQ multiplex PCR; TCRdb stores just in-frame clones and leaves some out. The sample has around 1.4 million clones, approximately 98.5% seen once. The sample comprised naive CD4+ T cells sorted from blood. Subset indicated: CD45RA+ positively selected. These receptors all come from a man aged 25-45 years in good health.

The gene calls are TRBV9 and TRBJ2-1; the D gene could be TRBD1 or TRBD2 (5 bases each). Germline V lookup: CDR1 SGDLS, CDR2 YYNGEE. V lost 0 bases and J lost 7, with 14 bases in between. The CDR3 loop spans 15 amino acids. CDR3 sequence (DNA): TGTGCCAGCAGCGTAGGAGGGGCAAGCCTGAATGAGCAGTTCTTC. As protein: CASSVGGASLNEQFF.

V gene TRBV5-1 combines with J gene TRBJ2-1, with 11 bases matching TRBD2. The trim removed 4 bases at V and 4 bases at J, leaving 13 bases unmatched. This CDR3 has 18 amino acids. Germline CDR1 is SGHRS and CDR2 is YFSETQ. CDR3 DNA sequence: TGCGCCAGCAGCAGGCCCAATACTAGCGGGAGAGGGTACAATGAGCAGTTCTTC. Translating it yields CASSRPNTSGRGYNEQFF.

The rearrangement joins TRBV18 to TRBJ1-5, with unresolved D. The V gene's germline CDR1 is KGHSH and CDR2 LQKENI. The germline V and J ends were trimmed by 3 bases and 0 bases, with 6 bases remaining between them. CDR3 length equals 14 residues. The CDR3 DNA follows: TGTGCCAGCTCACCCCAGAGTAGCAATCAGCCCCAGCATTTT. This translates into CASSPQSSNQPQHF.

This sequence joins TRBV9 and TRBJ2-3; the D is unclear. The CDR3 loop spans 16 amino acids. Trimming cost V 0 bases and J 1 base, with 12 bases left between them. Per the germline V gene, CDR1 is SGDLS and CDR2 is YYNGEE. The CDR3 region is CASSVDGRSGTDTQYF. In DNA, the CDR3 is TGTGCCAGCAGCGTAGACGGACGGAGCGGCACAGATACGCAGTATTTT.

The CDR3 nucleotides read TGTGCCAGCACCGCACCGGGAGAACTCTACGAGCAGTACTTC. Translated: CASTAPGELYEQYF. V usage is TRBV5-4 and J usage is TRBJ2-7; D is possibly TRBD2 (6 bases). The CDR3 is 14 residues long. The germline V gene has CDR1 SGHNT and CDR2 YYREEE (reference sequence). With 6 bases removed from V and 3 bases from J, the gap between germline ends came to 16 bases.

The V gene is TRBV5-4, the J gene TRBJ2-2; 8 nucleotides line up with TRBD2. In germline, CDR1 is SGHNT, CDR2 YYREEE (reference sequence). There are 15 residues in the CDR3. The J segment lost 4 bases and the V segment lost 0 bases, leaving 2 bases of the junction unmatched. CDR3 sequence (DNA): TGTGCCAGCAGCTTGGGGACTAGCTCCACCGGGGAGCTGTTTTTT. This gives the protein CASSLGTSSTGELFF.

The chain recombines TRBV7-9 with TRBJ2-3, with D possibly TRBD2 on 6 matching bases. The CDR3 runs 13 residues. The V and J ends lost 8 bases and 3 bases respectively, with 12 bases between them. Germline assignment: CDR1 SEHNR and CDR2 FQNEAQ (reference sequence). CDR3 DNA: TGTGCCAGCGAACCGGGAGAGACAGATACGCAGTATTTT. Translating it yields CASEPGETDTQYF.

The V gene is TRBV29-1, the J gene TRBJ2-5; possibly TRBD1 or TRBD2 for D (6 bases each). V lost 3 bases and J lost 2, with 13 bases in between. Germline assignment: CDR1 SQVTM and CDR2 ANQGSEA. The CDR3 length is 14 residues. CDR3 protein: CSVENREAQETQYF. The CDR3 DNA reads as TGCAGCGTTGAGAACAGGGAGGCGCAAGAGACCCAGTACTTC.

The chain recombines TRBV7-8 with TRBJ2-4; 8 bases fit TRBD2. Germline V gene sequence: CDR1 SGHVS, CDR2 FQNEAQ. The CDR3 is made up of 17 amino acids. V trimming: 5 bases; J trimming: 1 base; junction bases outside the gene matches: 10. The CDR3 nucleotides are TGTGCCAGCAGCGCCTTTGTCGGGGGGGTGGCCAAAAACATTCAGTACTTC. Translated: CASSAFVGGVAKNIQYF.

This clone was counted a single time. The chain carries TRBV28 and TRBJ2-3; 8 nucleotides agree with TRBD2. The CDR3 covers 16 residues. Trimming cost V 4 bases and J 5 bases; bases outside gene matches: 11. Germline-derived CDR1 and CDR2 are MDHEN and SYDVKM. CDR3 in DNA: TGTGCCAGCAGTTCCAGCGGGAGCCACTCCCAAGATACGCAGTATTTT. Translated: CASSSSGSHSQDTQYF.

The chain employs TRBV9 and TRBJ2-3; D is unresolved. Between the trimmed V and J ends, which lost 1 base and 5 bases, there was a span of 11 bases. CDR1 and CDR2 from the germline V gene are SGDLS and YYNGEE. CDR3 size: 14 residues. The CDR3 loop is CASSVKWAGDTQYF. The CDR3 coding sequence is TGTGCCAGCAGCGTAAAGTGGGCCGGAGATACGCAGTATTTT.

The chain combines TRBV5-1 with TRBJ2-5; D is possibly TRBD2 (5 bases). CDR3 length equals 12 residues. V lost 4 bases and J lost 5, with 9 bases in between. CDR1 is SGHRS and CDR2 is YFSETQ in the germline V gene. In DNA form, the CDR3 reads TGCGCCAGCAGCGGAGGTGGGGAGACCCAGTACTTC. Translating it yields CASSGGGETQYF.

V and J are TRBV2 and TRBJ2-1, with 11 bases that match TRBD2. CDR3 length equals 14 residues. Germline CDR1 is SNHLY and CDR2 is FYNNEI. V shed 7 bases, J shed 6 bases, and the junction held 5 bases outside the gene matches. As DNA, the CDR3 is TGTGCCAGCACGGGACTAGCGGTCCTCAATGAGCAGTTCTTC. Translating it yields CASTGLAVLNEQFF.

The V and J genes are TRBV9 and TRBJ2-3; D possibly corresponds to TRBD1 (5 bases). The germline V gene encodes CDR1 SGDLS and CDR2 YYNGEE. V was clipped by 2 bases and J by 2 bases, with 15 bases between them. The CDR3 covers 16 residues. The CDR3 sequence: CASSVRGDRNTDTQYF. CDR3 bases: TGTGCCAGCAGCGTGAGAGGCGACAGAAACACAGATACGCAGTATTTT.

In its sample, this clone was seen once. The CDR3 DNA follows: TGTGCCACCAGCAATCGGGAGTCGACCTACGAGCAGTACTTC. It codes for CATSNRESTYEQYF. The chain recombines TRBV15 with TRBJ2-7, with D perhaps matching TRBD2 (6 bases). The CDR3 consists of 14 residues. V shed 4 bases and J shed 2 bases, with 12 bases lying between them. Germline assignment: CDR1 LNHNV and CDR2 YYDKDF (reference sequence).

V is TRBV18 and J is TRBJ2-1; D not certain. Per germline, CDR1 KGHSH and CDR2 LQKENI. V was clipped by 7 bases and J by 6 bases, with 10 bases between them. The CDR3 runs 12 residues. The CDR3 sequence is CASFLSGNEQFF. CDR3 nucleotide sequence: TGTGCCAGCTTCCTTTCAGGCAATGAGCAGTTCTTC.

This clone showed up just once. The J gene is TRBJ1-5, the V gene TRBV28, with D possibly TRBD1 on 6 matching bases. V lost 4 bases, J lost 5 bases, and 12 bases lay in between. CDR3 length: 14 residues. CDR1 is MDHEN, CDR2 SYDVKM, per germline. In DNA, the CDR3 is TGTGCCAGCAGTTGGATGGCAGGGGATCAGCCCCAGCATTTT. This sequence encodes CASSWMAGDQPQHF.

The chain has TRBV5-1 and TRBJ2-3; 11 positions agree with TRBD2. Trimming removed 4 bases from V and 2 bases from J; junction bases left unmatched: 3. CDR1 and CDR2 from the germline V gene are SGHRS and YFSETQ. The CDR3 is 15 residues long. In DNA form, the CDR3 reads TGCGCCAGCAGCGGGACTAGCGGACACACAGATACGCAGTATTTT. Amino acids: CASSGTSGHTDTQYF.

The chain carries TRBV2 and TRBJ1-2, with D unresolved. Per germline, CDR1 SNHLY and CDR2 FYNNEI. CDR3 length: 13 residues. The ends were cut back, 7 bases at V and 6 bases at J, with 15 bases in the middle. The CDR3 region has the DNA TGTGCCAGCACTAGGACGGGGTACGATGGCTACACCTTC. Residues: CASTRTGYDGYTF.

The rearrangement links TRBV7-8 to TRBJ1-1; D unresolved. Germline CDR1 and CDR2: SGHVS and FQNEAQ. The V end lost 4 bases, the J end lost 0 bases, and 9 bases lay between the germline ends. The CDR3 consists of 14 residues. The CDR3 spells CASSSTDMNTEAFF. CDR3 DNA sequence: TGTGCCAGCAGCTCGACTGATATGAACACTGAAGCTTTCTTT.

This clone was recorded only once. The V call is TRBV11-2, the J call TRBJ1-3; no reliable D call. Germline CDR1 reads SGHAT; CDR2 reads FQNNGV. The CDR3 runs to 15 residues. Trimming left V 5 bases short and J 1 base short, with 12 bases between. CDR3 region: CASSQSSSSGNTIYF. The CDR3, as DNA: TGTGCCAGCAGCCAAAGCAGTTCATCTGGAAACACCATATATTTT. The full variable domain, completed using reference TRBV11-2 and TRBJ1-3, is EAGVAQSPRYKIIEKRQSVAFWCNPISGHATLYWYQQILGQGPKLLIQFQNNGVVDDSQLPKDRFSAERLKGVDSTLKIQPAKLEDSAVYLCASSQSSSSGNTIYFGEGSWLTVV.